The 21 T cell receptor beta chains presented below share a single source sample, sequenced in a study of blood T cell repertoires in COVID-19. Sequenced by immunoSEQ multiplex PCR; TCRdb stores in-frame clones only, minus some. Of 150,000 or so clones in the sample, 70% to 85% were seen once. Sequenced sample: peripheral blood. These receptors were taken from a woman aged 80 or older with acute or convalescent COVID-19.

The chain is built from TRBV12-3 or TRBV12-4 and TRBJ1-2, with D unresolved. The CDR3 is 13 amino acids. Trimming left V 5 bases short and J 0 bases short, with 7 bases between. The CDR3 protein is CASSLTPNYGYTF. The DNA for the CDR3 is TGTGCCAGCAGTCTGACACCTAACTATGGCTACACCTTC.

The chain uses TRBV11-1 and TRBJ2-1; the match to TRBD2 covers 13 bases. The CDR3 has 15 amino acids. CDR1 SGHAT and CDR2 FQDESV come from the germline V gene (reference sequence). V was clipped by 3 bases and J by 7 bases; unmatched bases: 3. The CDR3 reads CASSFTSGGANEQFF. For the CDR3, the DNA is TGTGCCAGCAGCTTTACTAGCGGGGGGGCGAATGAGCAGTTCTTC.

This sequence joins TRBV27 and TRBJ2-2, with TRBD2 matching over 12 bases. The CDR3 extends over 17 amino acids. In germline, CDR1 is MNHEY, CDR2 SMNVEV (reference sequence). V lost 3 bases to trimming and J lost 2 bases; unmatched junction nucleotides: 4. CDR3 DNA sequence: TGTGCCAGCAGTTTCCTGACTAGCGGGGGCAACACCGGGGAGCTGTTTTTT. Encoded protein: CASSFLTSGGNTGELFF.

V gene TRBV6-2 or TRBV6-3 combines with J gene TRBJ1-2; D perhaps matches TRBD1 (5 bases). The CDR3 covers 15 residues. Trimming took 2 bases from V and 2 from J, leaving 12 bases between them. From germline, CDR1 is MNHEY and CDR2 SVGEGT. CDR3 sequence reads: CASSYPQGRNYGYTF. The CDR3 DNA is TGTGCCAGCAGTTACCCTCAGGGAAGGAACTATGGCTACACCTTC.

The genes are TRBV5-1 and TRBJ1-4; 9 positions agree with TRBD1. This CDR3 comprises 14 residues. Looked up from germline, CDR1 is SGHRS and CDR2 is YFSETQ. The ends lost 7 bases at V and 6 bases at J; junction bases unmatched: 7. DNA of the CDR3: TGCGCCAGCTCCGGGGACAGGGAGGATGAAAAACTGTTTTTT. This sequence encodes CASSGDREDEKLFF.

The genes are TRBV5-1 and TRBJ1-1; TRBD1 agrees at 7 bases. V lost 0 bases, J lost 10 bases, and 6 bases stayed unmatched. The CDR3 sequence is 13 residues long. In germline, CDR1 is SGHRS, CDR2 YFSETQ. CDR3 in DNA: TGCGCCAGCAGCTTGGAGGGGGCTCCTGGAGCTTTCTTT. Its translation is CASSLEGAPGAFF.

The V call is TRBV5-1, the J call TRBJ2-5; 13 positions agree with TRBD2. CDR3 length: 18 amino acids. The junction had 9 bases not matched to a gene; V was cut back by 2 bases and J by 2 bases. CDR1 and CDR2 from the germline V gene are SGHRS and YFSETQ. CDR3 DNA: TGCGCCAGCAGCTTAGGTGTTTCGGGACTAGCGGGACAAGAGACCCAGTACTTC. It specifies CASSLGVSGLAGQETQYF.

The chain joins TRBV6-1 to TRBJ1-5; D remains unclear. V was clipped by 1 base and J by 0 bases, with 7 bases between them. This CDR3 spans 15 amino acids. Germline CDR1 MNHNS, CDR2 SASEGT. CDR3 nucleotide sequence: TGTGCCAGCAGTGAAGTGACTAATAGCAATCAGCCCCAGCATTTT. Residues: CASSEVTNSNQPQHF.

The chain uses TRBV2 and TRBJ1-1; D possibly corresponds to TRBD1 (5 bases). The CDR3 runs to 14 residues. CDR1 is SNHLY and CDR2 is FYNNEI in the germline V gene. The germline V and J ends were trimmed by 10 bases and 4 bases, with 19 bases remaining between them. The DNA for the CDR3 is TGTGCCAAACCCAGGGCCTTACTTGGCACTGAAGCTTTCTTT. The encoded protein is CAKPRALLGTEAFF.

The CDR3 region is CASSQGTGVPNSPLHF. CDR3 bases: TGTGCCAGCAGCCAAGGGACAGGGGTCCCTAATTCACCCCTCCACTTT. V gene TRBV3-1 (or the pseudogene TRBV3-2) combines with J gene TRBJ1-6; the match to TRBD1 covers 9 bases. The CDR3 loop spans 16 amino acids. Trimming at V came to 1 base and at J to 6 bases, leaving 4 bases not matched to a gene. Germline CDR1 is LGHDT and CDR2 is YNNKEL (reference sequence).

The CDR3 nucleotides are TGTGCCATCAGTACCAGGGGCCATAATTCACCCCTCCACTTT. Its translation is CAISTRGHNSPLHF. The chain has TRBV10-3 and TRBJ1-6; D may be TRBD1 (6 bases). From germline, CDR1 is ENHRY and CDR2 SYGVKD. The CDR3 runs to 14 residues. Trimming took off 5 bases at V and 5 bases at J, with 10 bases between the two ends.

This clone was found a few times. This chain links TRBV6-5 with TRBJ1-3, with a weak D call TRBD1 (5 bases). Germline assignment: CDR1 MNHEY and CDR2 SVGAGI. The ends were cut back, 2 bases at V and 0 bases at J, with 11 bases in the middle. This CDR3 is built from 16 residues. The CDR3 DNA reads TGTGCCAGCAGTTACAGGGGACTCAGCTCTGGAAACACCATATATTTT. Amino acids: CASSYRGLSSGNTIYF.

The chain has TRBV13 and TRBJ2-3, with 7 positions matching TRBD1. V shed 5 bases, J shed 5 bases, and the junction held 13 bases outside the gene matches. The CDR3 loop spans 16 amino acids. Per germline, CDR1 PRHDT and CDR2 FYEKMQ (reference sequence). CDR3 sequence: CASSPGVTGMEDTQYF. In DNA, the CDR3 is TGTGCCAGCAGCCCCGGGGTGACAGGGATGGAAGATACGCAGTATTTT.

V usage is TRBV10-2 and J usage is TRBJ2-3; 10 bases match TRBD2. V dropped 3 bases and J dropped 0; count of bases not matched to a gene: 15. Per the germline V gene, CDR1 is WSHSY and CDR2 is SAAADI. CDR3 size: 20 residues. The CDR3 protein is CASSDTLLAGSNLSTDTQYF. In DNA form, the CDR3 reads TGCGCCAGCAGTGACACCTTACTAGCGGGGTCAAATCTTAGCACAGATACGCAGTATTTT.

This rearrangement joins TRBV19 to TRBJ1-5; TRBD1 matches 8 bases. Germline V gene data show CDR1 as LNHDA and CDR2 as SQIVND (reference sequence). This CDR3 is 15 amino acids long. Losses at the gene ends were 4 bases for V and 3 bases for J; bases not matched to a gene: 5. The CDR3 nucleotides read TGTGCCAGTAGTAGGGGGACAGGCCACAATCAGCCCCAGCATTTT. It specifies CASSRGTGHNQPQHF.

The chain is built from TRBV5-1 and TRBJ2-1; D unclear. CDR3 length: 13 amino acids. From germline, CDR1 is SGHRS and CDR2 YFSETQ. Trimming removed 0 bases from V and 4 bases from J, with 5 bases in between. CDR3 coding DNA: TGCGCCAGCAGCTTGGAGCTATACAATGAGCAGTTCTTC. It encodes CASSLELYNEQFF.

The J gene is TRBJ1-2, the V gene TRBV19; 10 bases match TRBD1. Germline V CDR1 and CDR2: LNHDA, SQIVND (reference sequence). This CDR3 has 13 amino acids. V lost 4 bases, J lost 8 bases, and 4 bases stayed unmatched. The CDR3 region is CASSNGQGVGYTF. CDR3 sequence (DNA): TGTGCCAGTAGTAATGGACAGGGGGTCGGCTACACCTTC.

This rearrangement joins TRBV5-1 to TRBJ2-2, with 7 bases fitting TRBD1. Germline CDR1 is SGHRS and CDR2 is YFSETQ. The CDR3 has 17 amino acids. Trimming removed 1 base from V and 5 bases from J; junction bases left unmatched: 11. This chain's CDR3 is CASSLTGDGARTGELFF. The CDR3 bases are TGCGCCAGCAGCTTGACAGGGGACGGAGCGCGGACCGGGGAGCTGTTTTTT. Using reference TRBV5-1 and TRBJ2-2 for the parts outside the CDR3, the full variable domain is KAGVTQTPRYLIKTRGQQVTLSCSPISGHRSVSWYQQTPGQGLQFLFEYFSETQRNKGNFPGRFSGRQFSNSRSEMNVSTLELGDSALYLCASSLTGDGARTGELFFGEGSRLTVL.

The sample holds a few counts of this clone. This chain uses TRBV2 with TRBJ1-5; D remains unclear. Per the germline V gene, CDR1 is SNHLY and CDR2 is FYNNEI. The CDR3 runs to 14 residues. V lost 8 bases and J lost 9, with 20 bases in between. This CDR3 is CASGEGQSLRPQHF. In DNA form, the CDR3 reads TGTGCCAGCGGGGAAGGGCAGTCTCTCCGGCCCCAGCATTTT.

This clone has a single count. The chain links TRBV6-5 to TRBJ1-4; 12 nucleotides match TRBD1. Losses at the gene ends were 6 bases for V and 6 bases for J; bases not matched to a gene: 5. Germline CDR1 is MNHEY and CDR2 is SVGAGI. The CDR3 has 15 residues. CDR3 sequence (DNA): TGTGCCAGCAGCCGGGACAGGGGGCGCGATGAAAAACTGTTTTTT. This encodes CASSRDRGRDEKLFF.

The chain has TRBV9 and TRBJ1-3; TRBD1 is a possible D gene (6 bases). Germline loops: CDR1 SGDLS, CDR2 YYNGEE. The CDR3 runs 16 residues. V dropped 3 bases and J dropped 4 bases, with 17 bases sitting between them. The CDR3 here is CASSAHRVPGGNTIYF. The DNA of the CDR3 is TGTGCCAGCAGCGCCCACAGGGTGCCGGGAGGAAACACCATATATTTT.